The 9 T cell receptor beta chains reported below all come from one sample, sequenced in a study of blood T cells in healthy people across ages. A sample-barcoded 5' primer and a J-beta primer mix were used in a second PCR of about 6 to 11 cycles. TCRdb redid the calling of the 5' RACE reads with MiXCR, one entry per CDR3 protein. The sample consists of around 1.5 million distinct CDR3 sequences, roughly 32% of them appearing once. Specimen: blood. Receptor source: a woman in her 30s in good health.

This clonotype was recorded a few times. CDR3 loop: CASSLAGTGAEQYF. CDR3 DNA sequence: TGTGCCAGCAGTTTGGCCGGGACAGGGGCCGAGCAGTACTTC. The chain is built from TRBV6-6 and TRBJ2-7, with 10 bases aligning to TRBD1. Germline lookup yields CDR1 MNHNY and CDR2 SVGAGI (reference sequence). This CDR3 contains 14 residues. The junction had 6 bases not matched to a gene; V was cut back by 4 bases and J by 6 bases.

This clonotype was counted only a few times. The chain couples TRBV7-2 to TRBJ1-1; no clear D. Germline V lookup: CDR1 SGHTA, CDR2 FQGNSA. The CDR3 sequence is 14 residues long. V was clipped by 7 bases and J by 5 bases, with 17 bases between them. The CDR3 protein is CASTFSAGDTEAFF. The CDR3, as DNA: TGTGCCAGCACCTTTTCAGCCGGGGATACTGAAGCTTTCTTT.

This sequence joins TRBV6-1 and TRBJ2-5, with D unclear. Germline values: CDR1 MNHNS, CDR2 SASEGT. V lost 7 bases and J 5 bases, leaving 8 bases between the germline ends. This CDR3 comprises 11 residues. The CDR3 bases are TGTGCCAGCACAGAATATGAGACCCAGTACTTC. Protein: CASTEYETQYF.

The chain links TRBV21-1 to TRBJ2-2; no check of the table's D call, TRBD1, against the DNA was made. TRBV21-1 is an annotated pseudogene. This CDR3 contains 15 residues. In nucleotides, the CDR3 is TGTGCCAGCAGCCACCGGGATCAGAACACCGGGGAGCTGTTTTTT. Protein sequence: CASSHRDQNTGELFF.

This rearrangement joins TRBV7-2 to TRBJ2-1, with D possibly matching TRBD1 (5 bases). The germline V gene encodes CDR1 SGHTA and CDR2 FQGNSA. The CDR3 length is 15 residues. V was trimmed by 5 bases and J by 9 bases, leaving 20 bases between them. The CDR3 protein is CASSVQVISSGEQFF. The CDR3 DNA reads as TGTGCCAGCAGCGTACAGGTCATCAGCTCAGGTGAGCAGTTCTTC.

The V call is TRBV19, the J call TRBJ2-7, with D unclear. Germline values: CDR1 LNHDA, CDR2 SQIVND (reference sequence). V was cut by 5 bases and J by 0 bases, with 11 bases left in between. The CDR3 extends over 14 amino acids. CDR3 amino acids: CASSVRFSSYEQYF. The CDR3, as DNA: TGTGCCAGTAGTGTCAGGTTCAGCTCCTACGAGCAGTACTTC.

The chain has TRBV20-1 and TRBJ2-5; tentative D call: TRBD2 (7 bases). This CDR3 is built from 13 residues. Germline loops: CDR1 DFQATT, CDR2 SNEGSKA (reference sequence). The V gene lost 5 bases and the J gene lost 5 bases, with 15 bases spanning the gap. CDR3 in amino acids: CSAERRGGETQYF. In DNA, the CDR3 is TGCAGTGCTGAACGCAGGGGAGGGGAGACCCAGTACTTC.

V and J are TRBV30 and TRBJ1-5; a weak D match, TRBD1 (6 bases). There are 13 residues in the CDR3. The V end was cut by 0 bases, the J end by 6 bases, with 9 bases between. Germline lookup yields CDR1 GTSNPN and CDR2 SVGIG (reference sequence). The CDR3 loop is CAWSVQGTQPQHF. Here the CDR3 DNA reads TGTGCCTGGAGTGTACAGGGCACTCAGCCCCAGCATTTT.

In this sample, this clonotype turned up a few times. The rearrangement joins TRBV13 to TRBJ1-2; the D is unclear. Per the germline V gene, CDR1 is PRHDT and CDR2 is FYEKMQ (reference sequence). The germline V and J ends were trimmed by 0 bases and 6 bases, with 14 bases remaining between them. The CDR3 sequence is 15 residues long. The CDR3: CASSLGERGEDGYTF. The CDR3 nucleotides are TGTGCCAGCAGCTTAGGAGAGCGTGGGGAAGATGGCTACACCTTC.